The rows below give T cell receptor beta chains drawn from one sample of a study of cytomegalovirus exposure and HLA in healthy donors. Sequencing was performed with immunoSEQ multiplex PCR; in TCRdb, only in-frame clones are kept and a portion is missing. The sample holds 190,000 or so clones, roughly four fifths seen once. Material: PBMCs. Receptors were obtained from a man aged 45-60 years in good health and CMV-seronegative. CDR3s include the opening cysteine and the closing phenylalanine or tryptophan. Clone size is given for some rows only: seen once, a few or many times, or a class if the clone is expanded.

clone size,CDR3 length,V gene,CDR3 protein
-,13,TRBV4-1,CASSQFWGERAYF
few,13,TRBV29-1,CSVEVQVNTEAFF
-,15,TRBV6-5,CASSYDPPGGYEQYF
-,15,TRBV4-2,CASSRTLAGSETQYF
few,13,TRBV6-1,CASSGLRTDTQYF
few,15,TRBV7-2,CASSFYTGANTEAFF
few,15,TRBV6-5,CASSPRTGTGNTIYF
-,15,TRBV6-1,CASSADRAPGNTIYF
-,14,TRBV12-5,CASGTGTGGETQYF
-,13,TRBV6-6,CASSPSARNTIYF
-,15,TRBV4-1,CASSAGQGAYSPLHF
-,14,TRBV6-1,CASSVADMNTEAFF
once,14,TRBV7-9,CASSLTPGSGELFF
-,13,TRBV2,CASGRGGPGELFF
once,16,TRBV7-8,CASSSTGTSSSYEQYF
-,16,TRBV11-2,CASSRYSGGDTGELFF
-,14,TRBV7-2,CASSLVTGDYGYTF
-,15,TRBV6-1,CASSASGASYNEQFF
-,19,TRBV18,CASSPSTQYRVKRDTEAFF
-,11,TRBV6-5,CASSHRATQYF
-,14,TRBV18,CASSPDRVNQPQHF
-,12,TRBV6-6,CATKGGADTQYF
few,16,TRBV7-3,CASSLNAGGAYNEQFF
-,15,TRBV5-1,CASRLTGGNTGELFF
-,14,TRBV6-1,CASSEAVRGGEAFF
-,13,TRBV19,CASSFLLRAEQYF
-,16,TRBV28,CASSPGQALANTEAFF
-,12,TRBV18,CASQGSTDTQYF
-,14,TRBV2,CASNSQGGSTEAFF
once,16,TRBV5-6,CASSFRGAPLNTEAFF
-,14,TRBV15,CATSRGQAAQPQHF
-,17,TRBV15,CATSRDTDRGQTYEQYF
-,13,TRBV11-3,CASSFSPNNEQFF
-,15,TRBV6-5,CASSYSGEKVDTQYF
-,16,TRBV5-1,CASSLVPGSSYNEQFF
-,16,TRBV9,CASSAAHTSGQETQYF
-,15,TRBV2,CASSGRGWGNQPQHF
-,13,TRBV7-2,CASSLVQPARAFF
-,16,TRBV18,CASSQGARNSNQPQHF
few,14,TRBV5-1,CASSVTGSSYEQYF
-,12,TRBV2,CASRQVSYEQYF
few,15,TRBV5-6,CASTLRSRETIKAFF
-,14,TRBV7-9,CASSLARGNYGYTF
-,14,TRBV7-2,CASSSGGVKETQYF
-,14,TRBV25-1,CASTYGQGVDEQYF
-,11,TRBV9,CASSSGLALFF
-,16,TRBV7-9,CSSSQTGEITNEKLFF
-,15,TRBV27,CASSFGTGPNQPQHF
-,14,TRBV18,CASSYGQSPYEQYF
-,16,TRBV5-8,CASSLVAGNSGNTIYF
-,16,TRBV19,CASSASSGGMNTEAFF
-,10,TRBV2,CASNPDTQYF
-,16,TRBV4-2,CASSQEGSSGRVEQYF
few,14,TRBV6-5,CASTRNSPNSPLHF
-,19,TRBV23-1,CASSQSLAANPLAKNIQYF
once,15,TRBV6-1,CASSEQGARLAEAFF
-,14,TRBV30,CAWRRGGRAYEQYF
-,15,TRBV7-2,CASSPGLAGQDTQYF
-,15,TRBV28,CASSLWGTGGETQYF